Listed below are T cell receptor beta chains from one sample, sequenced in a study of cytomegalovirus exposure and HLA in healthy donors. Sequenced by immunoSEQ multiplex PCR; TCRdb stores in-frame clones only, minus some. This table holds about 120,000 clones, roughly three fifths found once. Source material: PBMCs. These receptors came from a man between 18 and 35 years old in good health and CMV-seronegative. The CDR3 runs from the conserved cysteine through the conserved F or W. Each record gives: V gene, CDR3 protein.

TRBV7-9 CASSTGQYTDTQYF
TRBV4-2 CASSHHRTSGSGSYEQYF
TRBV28 CASTTGGTNYGYTF
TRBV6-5 CASSYSWDSQNEKLFF
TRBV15 CATSRVSYNEQFF
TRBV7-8 CASSLGTSGSYEQYF
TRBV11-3 CASSARGNEQFF
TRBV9 CASSEQTGSGNTIYF
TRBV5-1 CASSQGDRFATEAFF
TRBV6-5 CASSSQNQPQHF
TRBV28 CASSFPANYGYTF
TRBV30 CAWRAGPLYEQYF
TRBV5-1 CASSSPTGLSYNEQFF
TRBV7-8 CASSPRGDRIYGYTF
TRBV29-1 CSVEALRGVAGYTF
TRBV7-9 CASSYRDTAKNTGELFF
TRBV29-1 CSVPSGTGVPGELFF
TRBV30 CATFWPINYGYTF
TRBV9 CASSVGLAGGLDTQYF
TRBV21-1 CASLKPGTGPFRSYNEQFF
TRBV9 CASSPRDSYEQYF
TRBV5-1 CASSLGQGLAKNIQYF
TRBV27 CASTRAPGGPITTSYEQYF
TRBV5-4 CASSYGQDEQYF
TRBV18 CASSPPLGTKSGYTF
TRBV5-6 CASSLNRGLETQYF
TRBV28 CASTGGPGKTQYF
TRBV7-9 CASSRWLAESNEQFF
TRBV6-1 CPSSEALPGTGLYTF
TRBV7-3 CASSLGLAANNEQFF
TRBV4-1 CASSQVTGTGEGEQFF
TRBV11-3 CASSLGPRGGSGEQFF
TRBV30 CAWSSRGLPYEQYF
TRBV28 CASSLGDREGEKLFF
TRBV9 CASSKNRARGNTIYF
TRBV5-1 CASSFAGISNSPLHF
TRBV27 CASSLLGLGRDEQYF
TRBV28 CASSSIRGGQGGYGYTF
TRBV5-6 CASSLTGEQYF
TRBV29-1 CSVVWLAGVMEYRTDTQYF
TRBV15 CATSRGSSAGGQPQHF
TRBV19 CASSILAGGYEQFF
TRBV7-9 CASSTTGPDTGELFF
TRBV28 CASSLGGQKSYNEQFF
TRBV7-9 CASRATQGSGNTIYF
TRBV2 CASKKTGDEQFF
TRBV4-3 CASSPDRDNGGTDTQYF
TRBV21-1 CASSTFSGSSYNEQFF
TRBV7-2 CASSRYRENTEAFF
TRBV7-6 CASSSREDGNTIYF
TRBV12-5 CASGSSRAEQFF
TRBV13 CASSRAGGTLYEQYF
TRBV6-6 CASSYGGEQYF
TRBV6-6 CASSSQVAEAFF
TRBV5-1 CASSLSPGRETQYF